This TCR beta chain is drawn from a study of OX40 agonist ivuxolimab in advanced cancers. Study overall: Patients in dose escalation had liver, melanoma, kidney or head and neck cancers. Males comprised 82.7% of the group, whose mean age was approximately 60 years (range 23 to 79).

The study's findings and limits: Relative to CD4+ cells, CD8+ T cells on average had more expanded clones.

Trimming pared 5 bases from V and 3 bases from J, leaving 16 bases between. The CDR3 has 15 residues. Germline CDR1 SGHNT, CDR2 YENEEA. TCRdb's copy holds only in-frame clones and misses some; the assay was immunoSEQ multiplex PCR. This table has approximately 60,000 clones, about nine tenths appearing once. A remark on this clone: Its antigen is still unknown.

Autoimmune disease history or systemic immunosuppression excluded patients. The chain joins TRBV11-3 to TRBJ2-5; D not resolved. This sequence originates from an adult with an advanced solid tumor such as melanoma, head and neck, liver or kidney cancer. Sequenced here: CD4+ or CD8+ T cells sorted from blood, sampled in a trial of the OX40 agonist ivuxolimab. The CDR3 loop is CASSPGRAIEETQYF. The CDR3 DNA is TGTGCCAGCAGCCCTGGACGGGCCATAGAAGAGACCCAGTACTTC.